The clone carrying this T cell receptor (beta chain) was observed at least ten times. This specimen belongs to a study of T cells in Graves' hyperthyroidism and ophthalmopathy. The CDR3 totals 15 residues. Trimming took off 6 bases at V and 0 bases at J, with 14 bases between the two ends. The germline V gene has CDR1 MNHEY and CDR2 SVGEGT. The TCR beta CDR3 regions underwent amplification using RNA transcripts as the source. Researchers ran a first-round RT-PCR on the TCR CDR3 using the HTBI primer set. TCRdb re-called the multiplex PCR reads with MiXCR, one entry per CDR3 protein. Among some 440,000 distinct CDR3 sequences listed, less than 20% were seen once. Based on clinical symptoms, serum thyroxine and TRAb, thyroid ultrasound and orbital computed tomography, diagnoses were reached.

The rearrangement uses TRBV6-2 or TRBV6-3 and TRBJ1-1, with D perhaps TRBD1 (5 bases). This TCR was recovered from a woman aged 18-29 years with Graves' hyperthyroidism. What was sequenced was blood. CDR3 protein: CASSPSGLVNTEAFF. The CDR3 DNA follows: TGTGCCAGCAGCCCTTCAGGGTTAGTGAACACTGAAGCTTTCTTT.